The rows below give T cell receptor beta chains drawn from one sample of a study of T-cell memory formation after mild COVID-19. MiXCR was run by TCRdb on the 5' RACE reads, yielding one entry per CDR3 protein. The sample gives about 180,000 distinct CDR3 sequences, around a sixth of which show up once; under 4.5% is in the top ten. The sequenced sample consisted of PBMCs or a T cell subset sorted from them (not recorded which). The receptors here all came from a man younger than 30 who had mild COVID-19 (a few samples of this study predate the infection). Cell type and time point are not known. Both conserved end residues are part of each CDR3. Fields, in order: clone size, J gene, D gene, V gene, CDR3 protein, CDR3 DNA. The D gene is left open where the match is weak. Clone sizes are given selectively: once, few, many, or a class where the clone is expanded.

abundance: many; j_gene: TRBJ1-1; d_gene: -; v_gene: TRBV3-1; CDR3aa: CASSHVGEAFF; CDR3nt: TGTGCCAGCAGCCATGTAGGTGAAGCTTTCTTT
abundance: -; j_gene: TRBJ1-2; d_gene: -; v_gene: TRBV6-6; CDR3aa: CASRSGNYGYTF; CDR3nt: TGTGCCAGTCGTTCGGGGAACTATGGCTACACCTTC
abundance: -; j_gene: TRBJ2-1; d_gene: TRBD1; v_gene: TRBV10-2; CDR3aa: CASSPTGASYNEQFF; CDR3nt: TGCGCCAGCAGCCCGACAGGGGCGTCCTACAATGAGCAGTTCTTC
abundance: few; j_gene: TRBJ2-7; d_gene: TRBD1; v_gene: TRBV5-1; CDR3aa: CASSADTGTGATEQYF; CDR3nt: TGCGCCAGCAGCGCAGATACCGGGACAGGGGCTACCGAGCAGTACTTC
abundance: few; j_gene: TRBJ1-6; d_gene: -; v_gene: TRBV6-2/TRBV6-3; CDR3aa: CASSYRSSYNSPLHF; CDR3nt: TGTGCCAGCAGTTATAGGAGCTCCTATAATTCACCCCTCCACTTT
abundance: many; j_gene: TRBJ2-3; d_gene: TRBD1; v_gene: TRBV5-1; CDR3aa: CASSLEGTGEADTQYF; CDR3nt: TGCGCCAGCAGCTTGGAAGGGACAGGGGAGGCAGATACGCAGTATTTT
abundance: few; j_gene: TRBJ1-4; d_gene: -; v_gene: TRBV12-3/TRBV12-4; CDR3aa: CASRAGLSEKLFF; CDR3nt: TGTGCCAGCAGGGCAGGGCTAAGTGAAAAACTGTTTTTT
abundance: few; j_gene: TRBJ1-1; d_gene: -; v_gene: TRBV5-1; CDR3aa: CASSASGLGNTEAFF; CDR3nt: TGCGCCAGCAGCGCGTCAGGGTTGGGGAACACTGAAGCTTTCTTT
abundance: few; j_gene: TRBJ2-1; d_gene: TRBD2; v_gene: TRBV12-3/TRBV12-4; CDR3aa: CASRVHGGGVYNEQFF; CDR3nt: TGTGCCAGCAGAGTCCATGGCGGGGGGGTCTACAATGAGCAGTTCTTC
abundance: -; j_gene: TRBJ1-1; d_gene: TRBD1; v_gene: TRBV20-1; CDR3aa: CSARPGGINTEAFF; CDR3nt: TGCAGTGCTAGGCCAGGGGGGATCAACACTGAAGCTTTCTTT
abundance: -; j_gene: TRBJ2-1; d_gene: -; v_gene: TRBV29-1; CDR3aa: CSVVQSYNEQFF; CDR3nt: TGCAGCGTTGTTCAGTCCTACAATGAGCAGTTCTTC
abundance: many; j_gene: TRBJ1-6; d_gene: -; v_gene: TRBV5-1; CDR3aa: CASSSDGNNSPLHF; CDR3nt: TGCGCCAGCAGCTCAGACGGAAATAATTCACCCCTCCACTTT
abundance: -; j_gene: TRBJ1-4; d_gene: -; v_gene: TRBV5-1; CDR3aa: CASSLGGKLFF; CDR3nt: TGCGCCAGCAGCTTGGGCGGAAAACTGTTTTTT
abundance: few; j_gene: TRBJ2-1; d_gene: -; v_gene: TRBV28; CDR3aa: CASRAASANEQFF; CDR3nt: TGTGCCAGCAGGGCAGCCTCCGCCAATGAGCAGTTCTTC
abundance: -; j_gene: TRBJ2-5; d_gene: -; v_gene: TRBV20-1; CDR3aa: CSASPRETQYF; CDR3nt: TGCAGTGCCAGCCCTCGAGAGACCCAGTACTTC
abundance: -; j_gene: TRBJ1-2; d_gene: -; v_gene: TRBV5-1; CDR3aa: CASRPDPGRQNYGYTF; CDR3nt: TGCGCCAGCAGACCGGACCCCGGCAGACAAAACTATGGCTACACCTTC
abundance: once; j_gene: TRBJ1-5; d_gene: TRBD1; v_gene: TRBV7-2; CDR3aa: CASSFGTGKKAQHF; CDR3nt: TGTGCCAGCAGCTTCGGGACAGGGAAAAAAGCCCAGCATTTT
abundance: many; j_gene: TRBJ2-3; d_gene: TRBD1; v_gene: TRBV5-1; CDR3aa: CASSSQGATDTQYF; CDR3nt: TGCGCCAGCAGCTCACAGGGGGCTACAGATACGCAGTATTTT
abundance: -; j_gene: TRBJ2-7; d_gene: -; v_gene: TRBV28; CDR3aa: CASSGNYEQYF; CDR3nt: TGTGCCAGCAGTGGTAACTACGAGCAGTACTTC
abundance: many; j_gene: TRBJ1-2; d_gene: -; v_gene: TRBV20-1; CDR3aa: CSARRTDLNYGYTF; CDR3nt: TGCAGTGCTAGAAGGACAGACCTTAACTATGGCTACACCTTC
abundance: -; j_gene: TRBJ2-2; d_gene: -; v_gene: TRBV7-2; CDR3aa: CASSLFDGELFF; CDR3nt: TGTGCCAGCAGCTTGTTCGACGGGGAGCTGTTTTTT
abundance: few; j_gene: TRBJ1-2; d_gene: -; v_gene: TRBV12-3/TRBV12-4; CDR3aa: CATGVGSYYGYTF; CDR3nt: TGTGCCACCGGGGTGGGAAGCTACTATGGCTACACCTTC
abundance: few; j_gene: TRBJ1-1; d_gene: -; v_gene: TRBV5-6; CDR3aa: CASSAPLMNTEAFF; CDR3nt: TGTGCCAGCAGCGCTCCCCTGATGAACACTGAAGCTTTCTTT
abundance: -; j_gene: TRBJ1-6; d_gene: -; v_gene: TRBV3-1; CDR3aa: CASSRQVNNSPLHF; CDR3nt: TGTGCCAGCAGCCGACAGGTGAATAATTCACCCCTCCACTTT
abundance: -; j_gene: TRBJ1-1; d_gene: TRBD1; v_gene: TRBV2; CDR3aa: CARDRGWDTEAFF; CDR3nt: TGTGCCAGAGACAGGGGCTGGGACACTGAAGCTTTCTTT
abundance: -; j_gene: TRBJ2-6; d_gene: TRBD2; v_gene: TRBV12-3/TRBV12-4; CDR3aa: CASSSREGGANVLTF; CDR3nt: TGTGCCAGCAGTTCCAGGGAGGGAGGGGCCAACGTCCTGACTTTC
abundance: -; j_gene: TRBJ2-7; d_gene: -; v_gene: TRBV9; CDR3aa: CASSGRNSYEQYF; CDR3nt: TGTGCCAGCAGCGGACGGAACTCCTACGAGCAGTACTTC
abundance: few; j_gene: TRBJ1-1; d_gene: -; v_gene: TRBV3-1; CDR3aa: CASSQGVTRNTEAFF; CDR3nt: TGTGCCAGCAGCCAAGGAGTCACGAGAAACACTGAAGCTTTCTTT
abundance: -; j_gene: TRBJ1-2; d_gene: -; v_gene: TRBV7-2; CDR3aa: CASSSQRVYGYTF; CDR3nt: TGTGCCAGCAGCTCCCAGAGAGTCTATGGCTACACCTTC
abundance: -; j_gene: TRBJ1-2; d_gene: TRBD1; v_gene: TRBV6-1; CDR3aa: CASRPGQAYGYTF; CDR3nt: TGTGCCAGCAGGCCGGGACAGGCCTATGGCTACACCTTC
abundance: -; j_gene: TRBJ2-2; d_gene: -; v_gene: TRBV6-1; CDR3aa: CASSELGNLNTGELFF; CDR3nt: TGTGCCAGCAGTGAACTGGGCAACTTGAACACCGGGGAGCTGTTTTTT